Below, one T cell receptor (beta chain) is given with its context. Its specificity is unknown. The germline gives CDR1 SEHNR, CDR2 FQNEAQ (reference sequence). The CDR3 runs 18 residues. With 3 bases clipped from V and 4 bases from J, the junction kept 10 bases outside the gene matches. TCR beta CDR3 regions were amplified from RNA transcripts. Following a first-round RT-PCR that used HTBI primers, a second-round multiplex PCR was carried out. MiXCR, applied by TCRdb to the multiplex PCR reads, yields one record per CDR3 protein. Of around 590,000 distinct CDR3 sequences in the sample, under 40% were seen once. This specimen belongs to a study of Graves' ophthalmopathy and Graves' hyperthyroidism. About the study: Over 18 months of follow-up, stable hyperthyroidism required that no ophthalmopathy appear.

Newly diagnosed hyperthyroidism donors, aged 18 to 65, duration under 2 months. Clinicians diagnosed using symptoms, serum thyroxine, TRAb, thyroid ultrasound and orbital computed tomography. Study-wide results and caveats: Most expanded clonotypes from thyroid (those above 0.001 frequency) were also found in blood.

This chain links TRBV7-9 with TRBJ2-3; TRBD2 matches at 13 bases. The TCR comes from an adult man with Graves' hyperthyroidism. Specimen: peripheral blood or thyroid tissue (not recorded which). CDR3 loop: CASSFSAGLAGLADTQYF. The CDR3 DNA reads as TGTGCCAGCAGCTTCTCCGCGGGACTAGCGGGATTGGCAGATACGCAGTATTTT.